The rows below give T cell receptor beta chains drawn from one sample of a study of blood T cell repertoires in COVID-19. The table came from immunoSEQ multiplex PCR; TCRdb's copy has only in-frame clones and leaves some out. The sample has 45,000 to 70,000 clones, 80% to 85% seen once. The sample taken for sequencing was peripheral blood. These receptor sequences come from a woman at least 80 years old with acute or convalescent COVID-19. The CDR3 runs from the conserved cysteine through the conserved F or W. A D gene is named only where the DNA matches it firmly. Clone size is given for some rows only: seen once, a few or many times, or a class if the clone is expanded.

clone_size d_call j_call cdr3_length v_call cdr3_nt cdr3_aa
NA NA TRBJ1-2 13 TRBV12-3/TRBV12-4 TGTGCCAGCAGTTTATCGGGGTCCTATGGCTACACCTTC CASSLSGSYGYTF
NA TRBD1 TRBJ2-5 16 TRBV24-1 TGTGCCACCAGTGATTTTGGACAGGGGAAGGTGGAGACCCAGTACTTC CATSDFGQGKVETQYF
few NA TRBJ1-6 18 TRBV5-3 TGTGCCAGAAGCTTGGGAAAAAGACAGGCTGATTATAATTCACCCCTCCACTTT CARSLGKRQADYNSPLHF
NA NA TRBJ1-5 16 TRBV4-1 TGCGCCAGCAGCCTCCAAGGAGGGGGGGCGAATCAGCCCCAGCATTTT CASSLQGGGANQPQHF
NA TRBD1 TRBJ1-2 13 TRBV12-5 TGTGCTAGTGGTTTGAGTTCAGGGGGCGGCTACACCTTC CASGLSSGGGYTF
NA TRBD2 TRBJ2-5 15 TRBV2 TGTGCCAGCAGTGATGAGAGGCGGGGGAGAGAGACCCAGTACTTC CASSDERRGRETQYF
NA TRBD1 TRBJ2-1 16 TRBV11-2 TGTGCCAGCAGCCAGGGGACAGGGGGTTGGTACAATGAGCAGTTCTTC CASSQGTGGWYNEQFF
NA NA TRBJ1-2 14 TRBV3-1/TRBV3-2 TGTGCCAGCAGAGGAGGTCTGGGGGCTGGGGGCTACACCTTC CASRGGLGAGGYTF
NA TRBD2 TRBJ2-1 15 TRBV19 TGTGCCAGTAGTACTAGCGGGGGGACTCACAATGAGCAGTTCTTC CASSTSGGTHNEQFF
many NA TRBJ1-2 12 TRBV5-5 TGTGCCAGCAGCTTATCAACGGGTGGCTACACCTTC CASSLSTGGYTF
NA NA TRBJ2-5 13 TRBV5-1 TGCGCCAGCAGCCAGGGGTCCGGGGAGACCCAGTACTTC CASSQGSGETQYF
NA TRBD1 TRBJ1-1 15 TRBV10-3 TGTGCCATCAATCCGGGACAGGGGGGTTCGACTGAAGCTTTCTTT CAINPGQGGSTEAFF
NA TRBD2 TRBJ2-3 16 TRBV5-4 TGTGCCAGCAGCTTACGACTAGCGGGGTATATAGATACGCAGTATTTT CASSLRLAGYIDTQYF
few TRBD1 TRBJ1-1 15 TRBV6-5 TGTGCCAGCAGTCCAAGGGACAGGGCGTTGACTGAAGCTTTCTTT CASSPRDRALTEAFF
NA TRBD1 TRBJ2-5 15 TRBV4-2 TGTGCCAGCAGCCGGGGAGGGACAGGGAGTGAGACCCAGTACTTC CASSRGGTGSETQYF
NA TRBD1 TRBJ1-4 16 TRBV3-1/TRBV3-2 TGTGCCAGCAGCCATGGACAGGGAGGCACTAATGAAAAACTGTTTTTT CASSHGQGGTNEKLFF
NA TRBD1 TRBJ1-2 13 TRBV5-1 TGCGCCAGCAGCCTTCGGACAGGGGGCGACTACACCTTC CASSLRTGGDYTF
few TRBD2 TRBJ2-1 16 TRBV7-2 TGTGCCAGCAGCTTATTCTTCGGGGGGGGCCACAATGAGCAGTTCTTC CASSLFFGGGHNEQFF
NA NA TRBJ1-5 12 TRBV28 TGTGCCAGCAGTTTATCGGGTCAGCCCCAGCATTTT CASSLSGQPQHF
NA TRBD2 TRBJ2-1 18 TRBV24-1 TGTGCCACCAGTGATCCGAGGACTAGCGGGGGGGAGGTCAATGAGCAGTTCTTC CATSDPRTSGGEVNEQFF
once NA TRBJ1-3 14 TRBV10-3 TGTGCCATCACTCCAGTTTCCTCTGGAAACACCATATATTTT CAITPVSSGNTIYF
NA NA TRBJ1-3 15 TRBV19 TGTGCCAGTAGTCCACCGGGACTAGGGAGAAACACCATATATTTT CASSPPGLGRNTIYF